A single sample is the source of the 18 T cell receptor beta chains below, sequenced in a study of blood T cell repertoires in COVID-19. Assay: immunoSEQ multiplex PCR; the TCRdb copy retains only in-frame clones and omits some. The repertoire holds 150,000 or so clones, with 85% to 90% as singletons. Input material: peripheral blood. These TCRs come from a man over 45 with active or convalescent COVID-19.

This sequence joins TRBV5-4 and TRBJ1-6, with TRBD1 matching 7 bases. V lost 0 bases to trimming and J lost 3 bases; unmatched junction nucleotides: 3. Germline V gene lookup returns CDR1 SGHNT and CDR2 YYREEE (reference sequence). The CDR3 has 16 amino acids. CDR3: CASSLGQGFYNSPLHF. CDR3 DNA: TGTGCCAGCAGCTTGGGACAGGGATTCTATAATTCACCCCTCCACTTT. The complete variable domain, with remaining parts taken from reference TRBV5-4 and TRBJ1-6, reads ETGVTQSPTHLIKTRGQQVTLRCSSQSGHNTVSWYQQALGQGPQFIFQYYREEENGRGNFPPRFSGLQFPNYSSELNVNALELDDSALYLCASSLGQGFYNSPLHFGNGTRLTVT.

V gene TRBV11-2 combines with J gene TRBJ1-1, with a tentative D call TRBD1 (5 bases). Germline values: CDR1 SGHAT, CDR2 FQNNGV. Trimming shortened V by 5 bases and J by 4 bases, and 17 bases separated the two germline ends. The CDR3 has 15 amino acids. CDR3 amino acids: CASSPRWGGGTEAFF. The CDR3 DNA reads TGTGCCAGCAGCCCTAGGTGGGGGGGAGGCACTGAAGCTTTCTTT.

This clone was observed a few times. This rearrangement joins TRBV27 to TRBJ2-2; D not certain. The germline gives CDR1 MNHEY, CDR2 SMNVEV (reference sequence). This CDR3 region has 14 residues. V was shortened by 7 bases and J by 1 base, with 10 bases between the two germline ends. CDR3 protein: CASISRRNTGELFF. In DNA, the CDR3 is TGTGCCAGCATTTCAAGGAGGAACACCGGGGAGCTGTTTTTT.

The chain combines TRBV4-2 with TRBJ2-3; TRBD2 aligns across 9 bases. V gave up 4 bases and J gave up 2 bases; unmatched junction bases: 4. Per germline, CDR1 LGHNA and CDR2 YNFKEQ. The length of the CDR3 is 15 residues. In DNA form, the CDR3 reads TGTGCCAGCAGCCTTAGCGGGGGACCCACAGATACGCAGTATTTT. This codes for CASSLSGGPTDTQYF.

This clone was counted only a few times. The chain uses TRBV6-5 and TRBJ2-2, with D unresolved. The germline V gene encodes CDR1 MNHEY and CDR2 SVGAGI. V lost 2 bases and J 2 bases, leaving 9 bases between the germline ends. The CDR3 sequence is 15 residues long. The CDR3 here is CASSYVVINTGELFF. The CDR3 DNA reads as TGTGCCAGCAGTTACGTCGTTATAAACACCGGGGAGCTGTTTTTT.

This chain links TRBV11-3 with TRBJ1-4, with D perhaps matching TRBD1 (5 bases). CDR1 is SGHNT and CDR2 is YENEEA in the germline V gene. Trimming left V 3 bases short and J 10 bases short, with 9 bases between. The CDR3 totals 12 residues. The CDR3: CASSFQGGKLFF. Written as DNA, the CDR3 is TGTGCCAGCAGCTTCCAGGGTGGAAAACTGTTTTTT.

The CDR3 loop reads CASSFAGGAFNEAFF. Written as DNA, the CDR3 is TGTGCCAGCAGCTTTGCAGGGGGCGCCTTTAATGAAGCTTTCTTT. V gene TRBV2 combines with J gene TRBJ1-1, with TRBD1 matching 8 bases. The CDR3 sequence is 15 residues long. V shed 6 bases, J shed 7 bases, and the junction held 13 bases outside the gene matches. CDR1 SNHLY and CDR2 FYNNEI come from the germline V gene.

This chain uses TRBV2 with TRBJ1-2, with no clear D. Trimming cost V 8 bases and J 8 bases, with 9 bases left between them. CDR3 length: 10 residues. Looked up from germline, CDR1 is SNHLY and CDR2 is FYNNEI. CDR3: CASVLDGYTF. DNA of the CDR3: TGTGCCAGCGTACTAGACGGCTACACCTTC.

The CDR3 sequence: CASSQVPVSSGNTIYF. The CDR3 nucleotides are TGTGCCAGCAGCCAAGTTCCGGTGAGCTCTGGAAACACCATATATTTT. This rearrangement joins TRBV14 to TRBJ1-3; D is unresolved. V was clipped by 1 base and J by 0 bases, with 10 bases between them. There are 16 residues in the CDR3. CDR1 is SGHDN and CDR2 is FVKESK in the germline V gene.

This clone was observed once. V is TRBV7-9 and J is TRBJ1-4; 9 positions agree with TRBD1. CDR1 and CDR2 (germline): SEHNR, FQNEAQ (reference sequence). The CDR3 sequence is 15 residues long. J was trimmed by 5 bases and V by 5 bases; bases with no gene match: 6. CDR3 coding DNA: TGTGCCAGCAGCAGCAATGACAGGGGGAATGAAAAACTGTTTTTT. Translating it yields CASSSNDRGNEKLFF.

This clone was counted only a few times. This rearrangement joins TRBV10-1 to TRBJ1-2; 7 positions match TRBD1. CDR3 size: 14 residues. Germline V gene sequence: CDR1 WNHNN, CDR2 SYGVQD (reference sequence). The J segment lost 2 bases and the V segment lost 5 bases, leaving 5 bases of the junction unmatched. The CDR3 DNA reads as TGCGCCAGCAGTCTAGACAGGGCAAACTATGGCTACACCTTC. It yields the protein CASSLDRANYGYTF.

The chain links TRBV6-5 to TRBJ1-2; weak D call: TRBD1 (6 bases). Trimming cost V 6 bases and J 8 bases, with 19 bases left between them. There are 14 residues in the CDR3. The germline gives CDR1 MNHEY, CDR2 SVGAGI. CDR3 in DNA: TGTGCCAGCAGATCCACCGGGACATTGGGCGGCTACACCTTC. This codes for CASRSTGTLGGYTF.

This clone came up a few times. V and J are TRBV7-9 and TRBJ1-4, with unresolved D. The V end lost 4 bases, the J end lost 6 bases, and 15 bases lay between the germline ends. CDR3 length: 15 residues. Germline CDR1 SEHNR, CDR2 FQNEAQ (reference sequence). The CDR3 region has the DNA TGTGCCAGCAGCTCGCCCGGGGAAGAGCATGAAAAACTGTTTTTT. Protein sequence: CASSSPGEEHEKLFF.

A single count supports this clone. The chain links TRBV3-1 (or the pseudogene TRBV3-2) to TRBJ1-1; D is perhaps TRBD1 (5 bases). V was clipped by 3 bases and J by 8 bases, with 13 bases between them. Germline CDR1 LGHDT, CDR2 YNNKEL (reference sequence). This CDR3 comprises 13 residues. The CDR3 DNA follows: TGTGCCAGCAGCCACCAAGCCACAGGAGAAGCTTTCTTT. Translated: CASSHQATGEAFF.

The rearrangement links TRBV7-9 to TRBJ1-3, with TRBD1 matching 10 bases. J was trimmed by 6 bases and V by 3 bases; bases with no gene match: 8. This CDR3 contains 16 residues. Per germline, CDR1 SEHNR and CDR2 FQNEAQ (reference sequence). As DNA, the CDR3 is TGTGCCAGCAGCTTCACCGACAGGGGGCAAAAAAACACCATATATTTT. Protein sequence: CASSFTDRGQKNTIYF.

J is TRBJ2-2 and V is TRBV6-4; tentative D call: TRBD2 (5 bases). This CDR3 contains 13 residues. With 4 bases removed from V and 6 bases from J, the gap between germline ends came to 9 bases. Germline V gives CDR1 MRHNA, CDR2 SNTAGT. CDR3 sequence reads: CASSVEGSGELFF. For the CDR3, the DNA is TGTGCCAGCAGTGTCGAGGGATCCGGGGAGCTGTTTTTT.

The rearrangement joins TRBV29-1 to TRBJ2-1; D is unclear. From germline, CDR1 is SQVTM and CDR2 ANQGSEA. Trimming removed 2 bases from V and 3 bases from J, with 8 bases in between. The CDR3 length is 13 residues. CDR3 residues: CSVESQVYNEQFF. The DNA of the CDR3 is TGCAGCGTTGAATCCCAGGTCTACAATGAGCAGTTCTTC.

This clone was recorded once. The V and J genes are TRBV9 and TRBJ2-7; a weak D match, TRBD1 (5 bases). The CDR3 length is 15 residues. The V end was cut by 2 bases, the J end by 1 base, with 13 bases between. The germline V gene has CDR1 SGDLS and CDR2 YYNGEE. The CDR3, as DNA: TGTGCCAGCAGCGTCGGTCAGGGCCGATCCTACGAGCAGTACTTC. Its protein is CASSVGQGRSYEQYF.